A single sample is the source of the 2 T cell receptor beta chains below, sequenced in a study of identical twins. TCRdb itself ran the 5' RACE reads through MiXCR, one entry per CDR3 protein. The sample lists 400,000 to 550,000 distinct CDR3 sequences, less than 25% occurring once. This sample was shared with a second study, whose subject was T cells expressing NK-cell markers.

Sequenced material: CD4+ T cells sorted from blood. These receptors were collected from a woman under 30 in good health.

This clonotype was recorded at least ten times. The chain recombines TRBV29-1 with TRBJ2-1, with D perhaps TRBD2 (5 bases). Germline V gene lookup returns CDR1 SQVTM and CDR2 ANQGSEA. The CDR3 is 11 amino acids. V shed 5 bases and J shed 5 bases, with 7 bases lying between them. CDR3 amino acids: CSVSRDNEQFF. The CDR3 DNA sequence: TGCAGCGTTTCGAGGGACAATGAGCAGTTCTTC.

This chain uses TRBV20-1 with TRBJ2-1; D gene unclear. V lost 6 bases and J 1 base, leaving 16 bases between the germline ends. CDR1 and CDR2 (germline): DFQATT, SNEGSKA (reference sequence). The CDR3 consists of 15 residues. This CDR3 reads CSAFLSAISYNEQFF. The CDR3 region has the DNA TGCAGTGCCTTCCTGAGCGCGATTTCCTACAATGAGCAGTTCTTC.